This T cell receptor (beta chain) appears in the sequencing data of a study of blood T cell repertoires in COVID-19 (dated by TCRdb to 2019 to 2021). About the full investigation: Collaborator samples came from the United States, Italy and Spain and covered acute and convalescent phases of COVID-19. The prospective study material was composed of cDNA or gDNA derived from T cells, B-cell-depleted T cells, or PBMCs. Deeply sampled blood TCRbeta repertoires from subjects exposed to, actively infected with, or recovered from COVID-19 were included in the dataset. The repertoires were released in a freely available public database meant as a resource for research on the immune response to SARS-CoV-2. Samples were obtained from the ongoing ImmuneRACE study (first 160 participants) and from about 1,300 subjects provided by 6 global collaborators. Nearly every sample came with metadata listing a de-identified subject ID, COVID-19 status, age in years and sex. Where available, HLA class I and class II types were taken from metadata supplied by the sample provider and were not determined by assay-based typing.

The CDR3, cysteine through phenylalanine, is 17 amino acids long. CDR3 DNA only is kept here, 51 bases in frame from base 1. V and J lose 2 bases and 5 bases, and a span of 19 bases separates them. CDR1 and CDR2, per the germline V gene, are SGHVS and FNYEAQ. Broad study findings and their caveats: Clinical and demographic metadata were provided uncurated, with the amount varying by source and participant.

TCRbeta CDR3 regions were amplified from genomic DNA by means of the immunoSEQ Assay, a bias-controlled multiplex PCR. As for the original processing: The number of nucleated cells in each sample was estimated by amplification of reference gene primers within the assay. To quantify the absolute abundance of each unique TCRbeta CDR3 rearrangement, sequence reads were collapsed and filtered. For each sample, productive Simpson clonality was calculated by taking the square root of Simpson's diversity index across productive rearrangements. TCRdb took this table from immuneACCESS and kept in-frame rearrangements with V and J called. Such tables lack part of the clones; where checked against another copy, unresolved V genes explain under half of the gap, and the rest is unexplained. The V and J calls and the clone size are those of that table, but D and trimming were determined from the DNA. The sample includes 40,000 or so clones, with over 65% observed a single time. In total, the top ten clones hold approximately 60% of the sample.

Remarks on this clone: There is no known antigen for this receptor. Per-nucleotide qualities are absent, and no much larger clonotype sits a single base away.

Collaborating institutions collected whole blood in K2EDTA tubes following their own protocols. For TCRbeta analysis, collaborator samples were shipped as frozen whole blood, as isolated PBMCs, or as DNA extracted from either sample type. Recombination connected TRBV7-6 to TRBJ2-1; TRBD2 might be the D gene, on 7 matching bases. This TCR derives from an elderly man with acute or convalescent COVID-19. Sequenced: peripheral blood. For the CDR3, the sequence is CASSLRPAGAMNNEQFF. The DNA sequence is TGTGCCAGCAGCTTAAGGCCGGCGGGGGCGATGAACAATGAGCAGTTCTTC.